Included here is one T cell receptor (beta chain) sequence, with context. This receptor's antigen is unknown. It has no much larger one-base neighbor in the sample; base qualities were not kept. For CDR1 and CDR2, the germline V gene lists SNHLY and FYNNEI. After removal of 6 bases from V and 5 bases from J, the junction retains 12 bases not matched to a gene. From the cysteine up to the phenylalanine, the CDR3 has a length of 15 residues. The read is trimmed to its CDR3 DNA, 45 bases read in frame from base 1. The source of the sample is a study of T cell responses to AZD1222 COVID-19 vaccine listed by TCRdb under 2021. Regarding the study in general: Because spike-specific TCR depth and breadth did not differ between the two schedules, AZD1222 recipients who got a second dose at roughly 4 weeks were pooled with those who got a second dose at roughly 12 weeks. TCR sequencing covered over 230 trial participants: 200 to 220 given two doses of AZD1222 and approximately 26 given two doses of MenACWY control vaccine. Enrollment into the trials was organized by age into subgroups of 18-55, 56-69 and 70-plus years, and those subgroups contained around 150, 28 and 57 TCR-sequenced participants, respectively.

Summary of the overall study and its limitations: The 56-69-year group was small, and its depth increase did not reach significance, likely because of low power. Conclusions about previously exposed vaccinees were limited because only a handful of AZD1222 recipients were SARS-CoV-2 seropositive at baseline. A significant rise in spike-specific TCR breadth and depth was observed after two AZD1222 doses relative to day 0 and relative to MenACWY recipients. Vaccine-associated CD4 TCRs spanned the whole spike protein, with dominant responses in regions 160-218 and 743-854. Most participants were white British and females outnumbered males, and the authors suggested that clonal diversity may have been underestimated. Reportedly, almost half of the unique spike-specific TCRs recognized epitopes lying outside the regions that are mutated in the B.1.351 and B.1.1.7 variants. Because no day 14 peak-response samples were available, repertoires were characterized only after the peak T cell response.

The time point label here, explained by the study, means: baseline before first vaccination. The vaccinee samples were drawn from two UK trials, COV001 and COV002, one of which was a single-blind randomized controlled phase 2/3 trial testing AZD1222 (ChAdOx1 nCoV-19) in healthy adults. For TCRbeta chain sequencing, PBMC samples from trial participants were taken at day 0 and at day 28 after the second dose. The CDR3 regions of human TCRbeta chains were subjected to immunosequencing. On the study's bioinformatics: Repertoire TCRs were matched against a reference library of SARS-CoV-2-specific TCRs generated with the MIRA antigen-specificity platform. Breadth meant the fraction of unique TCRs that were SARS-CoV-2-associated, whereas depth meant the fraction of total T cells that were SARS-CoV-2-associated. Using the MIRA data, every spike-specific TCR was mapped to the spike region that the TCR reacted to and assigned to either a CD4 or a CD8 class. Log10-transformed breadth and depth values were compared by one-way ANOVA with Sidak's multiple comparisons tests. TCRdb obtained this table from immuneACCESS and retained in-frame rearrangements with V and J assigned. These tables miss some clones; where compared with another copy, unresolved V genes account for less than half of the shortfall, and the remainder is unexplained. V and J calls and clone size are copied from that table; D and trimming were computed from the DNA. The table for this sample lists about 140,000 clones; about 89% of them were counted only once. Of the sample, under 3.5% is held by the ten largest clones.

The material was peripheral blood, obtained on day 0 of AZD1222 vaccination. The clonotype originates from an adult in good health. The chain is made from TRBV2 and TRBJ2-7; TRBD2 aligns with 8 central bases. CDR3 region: CASRPGAGGRNEQYF. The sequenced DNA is TGTGCCAGCAGACCAGGGGCGGGGGGTCGCAACGAGCAGTACTTC.